This T cell receptor (beta chain) is from a study of blood T cell repertoires in COVID-19. Study-wide background: The samples span acute and convalescent COVID-19 from the United States, Italy and Spain. Nucleic acid was either cDNA or gDNA, and it came from T cells, B-cell-depleted T cells, or PBMCs.

This CDR3 region has 16 residues. J was trimmed by 0 bases and V by 5 bases; bases with no gene match: 6. Germline V gives CDR1 KGHSH, CDR2 LQKENI. Original processing notes: The authors estimated nucleated cell counts from reference gene primer amplification. Libraries were prepared by immunoSEQ multiplex PCR; TCRdb keeps only in-frame clonotypes and omits some of them. V and J calls and clone size come straight from that table; D and trimming were deduced from the DNA. The sample yields some 160,000 clones, around 75% seen once. Sequences were obtained from peripheral blood. The TCR originated in a woman of 80 years or more with acute or convalescent COVID-19. This chain joins TRBV18 and TRBJ1-1; 10 nucleotides line up with TRBD1. In DNA form, the CDR3 reads TGTGCCAGCTCATCGGGACAGGGGTCGATGAACACTGAAGCTTTCTTT. The encoded protein is CASSSGQGSMNTEAFF.